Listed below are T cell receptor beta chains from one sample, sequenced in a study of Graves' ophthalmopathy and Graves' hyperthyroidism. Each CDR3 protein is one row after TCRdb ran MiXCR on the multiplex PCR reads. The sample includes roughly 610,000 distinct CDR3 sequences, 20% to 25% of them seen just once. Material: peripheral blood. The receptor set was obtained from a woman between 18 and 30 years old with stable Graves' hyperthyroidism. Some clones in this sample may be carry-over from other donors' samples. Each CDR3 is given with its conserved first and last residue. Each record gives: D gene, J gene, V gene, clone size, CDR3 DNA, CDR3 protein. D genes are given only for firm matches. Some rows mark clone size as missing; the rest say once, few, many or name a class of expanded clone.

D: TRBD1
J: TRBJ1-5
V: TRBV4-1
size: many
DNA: TGCGCCAGCAGCCAACTAGGACAGGCCCTAGAGCCCCAGCATTTT
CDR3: CASSQLGQALEPQHF

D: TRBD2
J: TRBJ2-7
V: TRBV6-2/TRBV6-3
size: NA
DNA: TGTGCCAGCAGTTACTGGGTGTCGAGCGGGAGTGTCGTTTACGAGCAGTACTTC
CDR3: CASSYWVSSGSVVYEQYF

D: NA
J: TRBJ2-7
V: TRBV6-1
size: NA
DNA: TGTGCCACTAAAACCGGGAGCTCCTACGAGCAGTACTTC
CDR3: CATKTGSSYEQYF

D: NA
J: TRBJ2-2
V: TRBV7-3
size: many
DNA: TGTGCCAGCAGCGCGACAGCCGGGGAGCTGTTTTTT
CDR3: CASSATAGELFF

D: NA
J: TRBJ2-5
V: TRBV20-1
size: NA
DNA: TGCAGTGCTATTGGCTCAGCGGGTGAAGAGACCCAGTACTTC
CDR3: CSAIGSAGEETQYF

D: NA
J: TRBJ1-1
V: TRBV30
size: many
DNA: TGTGCCTGGAGGACAGGGAACACTGAAGCTTTCTTT
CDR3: CAWRTGNTEAFF

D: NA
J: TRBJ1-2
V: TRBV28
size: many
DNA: TGTGCCAGCAGTTTTTCCGGCTCGGACAGCTATGGCTACACCTTC
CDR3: CASSFSGSDSYGYTF

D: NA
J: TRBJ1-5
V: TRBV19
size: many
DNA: TGTGCCAGTAGTATTGCGGGGGGCGGGAATCAGCCCCAGCATTTT
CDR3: CASSIAGGGNQPQHF

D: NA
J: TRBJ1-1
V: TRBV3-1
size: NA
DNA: TGTGCCAGCAGCTCCCGGGACACAACAACTGAAGCTTTCTTT
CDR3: CASSSRDTTTEAFF

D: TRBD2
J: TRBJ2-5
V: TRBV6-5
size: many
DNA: TGTGCCAGCAGTTACTACCCGGGGGGGAAAGAGACCCAGTACTTC
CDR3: CASSYYPGGKETQYF

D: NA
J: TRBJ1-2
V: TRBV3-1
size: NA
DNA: TGTGCCAGCAGCCACGCGGACAGTGTCTATGGCTACACCTTC
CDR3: CASSHADSVYGYTF

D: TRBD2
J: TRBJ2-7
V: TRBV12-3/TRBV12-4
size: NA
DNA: TGTGCCAGCAGTAAACCGGGACTAGCGGTAAGCGAGCAGTACTTC
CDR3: CASSKPGLAVSEQYF

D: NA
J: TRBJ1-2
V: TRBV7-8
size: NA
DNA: TGTGCCAGCAGCTTAAGTCCGTCTAACTATGGCTACACCTTC
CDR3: CASSLSPSNYGYTF

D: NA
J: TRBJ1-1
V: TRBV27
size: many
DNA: TGTGCCAGCAGTCCCCTAGGACAGATTGAAGCTTTCTTT
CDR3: CASSPLGQIEAFF

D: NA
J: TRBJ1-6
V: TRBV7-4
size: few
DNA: TGTGCCAGCAGCTTGACAGGTCCGGCCTATAATTCACCCCTCCACTTT
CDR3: CASSLTGPAYNSPLHF

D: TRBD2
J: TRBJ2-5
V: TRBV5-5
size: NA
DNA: TGTGCCAGCAGCTTGCGACTAGCAGATTACTTTCAAGAGACCCAGTACTTC
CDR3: CASSLRLADYFQETQYF

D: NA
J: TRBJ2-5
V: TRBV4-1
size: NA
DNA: TGCGCCAGCAGCCCTAGGACGCAGGGGGAGACCCAGTACTTC
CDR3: CASSPRTQGETQYF

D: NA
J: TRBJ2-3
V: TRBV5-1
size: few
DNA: TGCGCCAGCAGCTTGGCAGAAAGCACAGATACGCAGTATTTT
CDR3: CASSLAESTDTQYF

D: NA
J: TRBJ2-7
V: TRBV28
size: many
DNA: TGTGCCAGCAGTTTAGCCCGGAAACTATCCTACGAGCAGTACTTC
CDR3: CASSLARKLSYEQYF

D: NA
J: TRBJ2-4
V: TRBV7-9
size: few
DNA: TGTGCCAGCAGCTTTCCGGGGGCCAAAAACATTCAGTACTTC
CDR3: CASSFPGAKNIQYF

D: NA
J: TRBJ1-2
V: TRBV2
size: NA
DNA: TGTGCCAGCATTGGGGGTGCGGGCTACACCTTC
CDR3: CASIGGAGYTF

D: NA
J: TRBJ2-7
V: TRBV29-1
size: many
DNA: TGCAGCGTGGAAACAGGGTTCGGCTCCTACGAGCAGTACTTC
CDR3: CSVETGFGSYEQYF

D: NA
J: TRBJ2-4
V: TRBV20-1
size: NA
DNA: TGCAGTGCTAAACTAAACATTAAGTACTTC
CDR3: CSAKLNIKYF

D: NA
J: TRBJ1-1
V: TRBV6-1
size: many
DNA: TGTGCCAGCAGATTTCGGGGCACCTCGAACACTGAAGCTTTCTTT
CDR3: CASRFRGTSNTEAFF

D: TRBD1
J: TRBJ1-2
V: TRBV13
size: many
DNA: TGTGCCAGCAGCTTCGACAGGGGCCGTTCTGGCTACACCTTC
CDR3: CASSFDRGRSGYTF

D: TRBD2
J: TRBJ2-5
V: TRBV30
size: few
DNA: TGTGCCTGCGGGACTAGCGGGTCGACCCAGTACTTC
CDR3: CACGTSGSTQYF

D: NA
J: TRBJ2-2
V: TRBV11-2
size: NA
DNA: TGTGCCAGCAGCTTAGGGGGCGTGAGGGAGGCGGACACCGGGGAGCTGTTTTTT
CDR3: CASSLGGVREADTGELFF

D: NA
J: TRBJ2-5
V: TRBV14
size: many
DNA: TGTGCCAGCAGCCGAGGTTTGGACCAGTACTTC
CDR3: CASSRGLDQYF

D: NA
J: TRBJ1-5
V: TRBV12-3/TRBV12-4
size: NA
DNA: TGTGCCAGCAGTTTAGGCAACGGTCAGCCCCAGCATTTT
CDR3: CASSLGNGQPQHF

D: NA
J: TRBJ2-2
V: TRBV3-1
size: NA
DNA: TGTGCCAGCAGCCAAGATACCCGAGCTACGAACACCGGGGAGCTGTTTTTT
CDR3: CASSQDTRATNTGELFF

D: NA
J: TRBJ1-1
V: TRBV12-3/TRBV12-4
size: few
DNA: TGTGCCAGCAGTTTGATGTTAGGGAGCACTGATGGAGCTTTCTTT
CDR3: CASSLMLGSTDGAFF

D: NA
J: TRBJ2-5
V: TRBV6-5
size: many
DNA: TGTGCCAGCAGTTACCGGCCGGGGGCCCTAGAGACCCAGTACTTC
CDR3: CASSYRPGALETQYF

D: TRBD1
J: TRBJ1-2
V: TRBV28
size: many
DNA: TGTGCCAGCAGACTAGGGGACAGGGCCTTTGGCTACACCTTC
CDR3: CASRLGDRAFGYTF

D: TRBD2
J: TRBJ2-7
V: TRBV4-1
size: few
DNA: TGCGCCAGCGCCGGGCTAGCGGGGGGGTACGAGCAGTACTTC
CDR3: CASAGLAGGYEQYF

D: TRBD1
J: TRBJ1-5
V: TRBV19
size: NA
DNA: TGTGCCAGTAGTGTCGACAGGGCCTATCAGCCCCAGCATTTT
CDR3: CASSVDRAYQPQHF

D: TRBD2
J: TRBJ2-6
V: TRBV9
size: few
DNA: TGTGCCAGCAGCGTAGCTAGGGAGGGGACTGGGGCCAACGTCCTGACTTTC
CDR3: CASSVAREGTGANVLTF

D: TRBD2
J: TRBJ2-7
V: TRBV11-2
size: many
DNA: TGTGCCAGCAGTCAAATGCCAGCGGGGGTCCACGAGCAGTACTTC
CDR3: CASSQMPAGVHEQYF

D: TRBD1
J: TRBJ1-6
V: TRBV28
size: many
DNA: TGTGCCAGCAGTCGGACAGGGGGTTCACCCCTCCACTTT
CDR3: CASSRTGGSPLHF

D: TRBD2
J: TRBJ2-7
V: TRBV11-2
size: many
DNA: TGTGCCAGCACCTGGACTAGCGGTCGAGAGCAGTACTTC
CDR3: CASTWTSGREQYF